The rows below give T cell receptor beta chains drawn from one sample of a study of cytomegalovirus exposure and HLA in healthy donors. Here immunoSEQ multiplex PCR was the method, and the copy in TCRdb shows in-frame clones only, minus some. The sample contains about 100,000 clones, roughly 80% of which appear only once. The sequenced sample consisted of PBMCs. The origin of the receptors is a woman aged 55-70 years in good health and CMV-seronegative. Each CDR3 is given with its conserved first and last residue. Fields, in order: V gene, D gene, clone size, J gene, CDR3 DNA, CDR3 protein. D genes are given only for firm matches. Clone size is given for some rows only: seen once, a few or many times, or a class if the clone is expanded.

v_call: TRBV18; d_call: NA; clone_size: NA; j_call: TRBJ1-1; cdr3_nt: TGTGCCAGCTCACCAATGGGGGAGGGTACTGAAGCTTTCTTT; cdr3_aa: CASSPMGEGTEAFF
v_call: TRBV5-4; d_call: TRBD2; clone_size: NA; j_call: TRBJ2-7; cdr3_nt: TGTGCCAGCAGCTTGGGACTAGCGGGGGGGACGTCCTACGAGCAGTACTTC; cdr3_aa: CASSLGLAGGTSYEQYF
v_call: TRBV2; d_call: TRBD1; clone_size: NA; j_call: TRBJ2-7; cdr3_nt: TGTGCCAGCAGTCATAACTCCAGGGGGCGTGAATACGAGCAGTACTTC; cdr3_aa: CASSHNSRGREYEQYF
v_call: TRBV7-8; d_call: TRBD1; clone_size: NA; j_call: TRBJ1-5; cdr3_nt: TGTGCCAGCAGCCTATTGGGACAGGGGGAGGGTCAGCCCCAGCATTTT; cdr3_aa: CASSLLGQGEGQPQHF
v_call: TRBV5-1; d_call: NA; clone_size: NA; j_call: TRBJ2-5; cdr3_nt: TGCGCCAGCAGCTTAACAGGTGGAGAAGAGACCCAGTACTTC; cdr3_aa: CASSLTGGEETQYF
v_call: TRBV6-7; d_call: NA; clone_size: NA; j_call: TRBJ2-7; cdr3_nt: TGTGCCAGCGGGGGGGCATACTACGAGCAGTACTTC; cdr3_aa: CASGGAYYEQYF
v_call: TRBV6-5; d_call: TRBD2; clone_size: NA; j_call: TRBJ2-2; cdr3_nt: TGTGCCAGCAGACTAGCGGGAACCGGGGAGCTGTTTTTT; cdr3_aa: CASRLAGTGELFF
v_call: TRBV5-1; d_call: TRBD1; clone_size: NA; j_call: TRBJ2-5; cdr3_nt: TGCGCCAGCAGCCAATCGGGGACAGCGCAAGAGACCCAGTACTTC; cdr3_aa: CASSQSGTAQETQYF
v_call: TRBV5-6; d_call: NA; clone_size: NA; j_call: TRBJ2-7; cdr3_nt: TGTGCCAGCAGCCCCATTGGCAGGTCCCACGAGCAGTACTTC; cdr3_aa: CASSPIGRSHEQYF
v_call: TRBV13; d_call: TRBD2; clone_size: NA; j_call: TRBJ2-1; cdr3_nt: TGTGCCAGCAGCCCTTCTGGAACGGGAGGGCCGTTAAATGAGCAGTTCTTC; cdr3_aa: CASSPSGTGGPLNEQFF
v_call: TRBV6-5; d_call: NA; clone_size: NA; j_call: TRBJ1-2; cdr3_nt: TGTGCCAGCAGCCCCAGCGGTTCCGCCTATGGCTACACCTTC; cdr3_aa: CASSPSGSAYGYTF
v_call: TRBV7-2; d_call: NA; clone_size: NA; j_call: TRBJ2-7; cdr3_nt: TGTGCCAGCAGCTCAACCGGACTTATCTACGAGCAGTACTTC; cdr3_aa: CASSSTGLIYEQYF
v_call: TRBV6-5; d_call: TRBD1; clone_size: few; j_call: TRBJ1-1; cdr3_nt: TGTGCCAGCAGAGGGGGCGTATCCTGGAACACTGAAGCTTTCTTT; cdr3_aa: CASRGGVSWNTEAFF
v_call: TRBV4-3; d_call: NA; clone_size: NA; j_call: TRBJ2-7; cdr3_nt: TGCGCCAGCAGCCAAGACGCTGCCCAGGGCTACGAGCAGTACTTC; cdr3_aa: CASSQDAAQGYEQYF
v_call: TRBV10-3; d_call: NA; clone_size: NA; j_call: TRBJ1-1; cdr3_nt: TGTGCCATCAGTGGTAGTTTACAGGACACTGAAGCTTTCTTT; cdr3_aa: CAISGSLQDTEAFF
v_call: TRBV7-2; d_call: TRBD2; clone_size: NA; j_call: TRBJ2-5; cdr3_nt: TGTGCCAGCAGCTTACAGGCAGCGGGGGTAGGAGAGACCCAGTACTTC; cdr3_aa: CASSLQAAGVGETQYF
v_call: TRBV2; d_call: NA; clone_size: once; j_call: TRBJ1-1; cdr3_nt: TGTGCCAGCACCATGGACAGAACCGGAGCAATGAACACTGAAGCTTTCTTT; cdr3_aa: CASTMDRTGAMNTEAFF
v_call: TRBV5-8; d_call: NA; clone_size: NA; j_call: TRBJ1-5; cdr3_nt: TGTGCCAGCAGCCCAGGGGAAAATCAGCCCCAGCATTTT; cdr3_aa: CASSPGENQPQHF
v_call: TRBV10-3; d_call: TRBD1; clone_size: NA; j_call: TRBJ2-3; cdr3_nt: TGTGCCATCAGTGAGTCTCAGGGGGTCGGAACAGATACGCAGTATTTT; cdr3_aa: CAISESQGVGTDTQYF
v_call: TRBV28; d_call: TRBD1; clone_size: NA; j_call: TRBJ1-2; cdr3_nt: TGTGCCAGCAGTCAGTACACAGGGGGCGAGGGCTATGGCTACACCTTC; cdr3_aa: CASSQYTGGEGYGYTF
v_call: TRBV7-9; d_call: NA; clone_size: NA; j_call: TRBJ2-2; cdr3_nt: TGTGCCAGCGGGACTTCGACCGGGGAGCTGTTTTTT; cdr3_aa: CASGTSTGELFF
v_call: TRBV5-6; d_call: NA; clone_size: NA; j_call: TRBJ1-1; cdr3_nt: TGTGCCAGCAGCTGGACAGACAACACTGAAGCTTTCTTT; cdr3_aa: CASSWTDNTEAFF
v_call: TRBV7-9; d_call: TRBD2; clone_size: NA; j_call: TRBJ2-2; cdr3_nt: TGTGCCAGCAGCCCAGGGAGGGCCGGGGAGCTGTTTTTT; cdr3_aa: CASSPGRAGELFF
v_call: TRBV6-1; d_call: TRBD1; clone_size: NA; j_call: TRBJ2-5; cdr3_nt: TGTGCCAGCAGTGAAGCCCTAGGACAGGGACCGAAGACCCAGTACTTC; cdr3_aa: CASSEALGQGPKTQYF
v_call: TRBV6-1; d_call: TRBD1; clone_size: NA; j_call: TRBJ1-2; cdr3_nt: TGTGCCAGCAGTTTTGAGGCACAGGGGGCTTACACCTTC; cdr3_aa: CASSFEAQGAYTF
v_call: TRBV4-3; d_call: NA; clone_size: NA; j_call: TRBJ1-2; cdr3_nt: TGCGCCAGCAGCCACCTAGGGGGGGCTTTCGGCTACACCTTC; cdr3_aa: CASSHLGGAFGYTF
v_call: TRBV4-3; d_call: TRBD2; clone_size: once; j_call: TRBJ2-1; cdr3_nt: TGCGCCAGCAGCCGCGCCGTGGGCGGGGGGGTCTACAATGAGCAGTTCTTC; cdr3_aa: CASSRAVGGGVYNEQFF
v_call: TRBV29-1; d_call: TRBD1; clone_size: NA; j_call: TRBJ2-7; cdr3_nt: TGCAGCGTTGAAGAAGGCTCAGGGGGCTACGAGCAGTACTTC; cdr3_aa: CSVEEGSGGYEQYF
v_call: TRBV5-6; d_call: TRBD2; clone_size: NA; j_call: TRBJ2-5; cdr3_nt: TGTGCCAGCAGCCCGGGACTAGCGGGAACGGAGACCCAGTACTTC; cdr3_aa: CASSPGLAGTETQYF
v_call: TRBV19; d_call: NA; clone_size: NA; j_call: TRBJ2-7; cdr3_nt: TGTGCCAGTAGTATAGGGACAGCAAACGAGCAGTACTTC; cdr3_aa: CASSIGTANEQYF
v_call: TRBV9; d_call: NA; clone_size: NA; j_call: TRBJ2-1; cdr3_nt: TGTGCCAGCAGCGCTGGCCGATCTGACAATGAGCAGTTCTTC; cdr3_aa: CASSAGRSDNEQFF
v_call: TRBV29-1; d_call: TRBD1; clone_size: NA; j_call: TRBJ2-7; cdr3_nt: TGCAGCGTTGCTGTCAGACGACAGGGATACGAGCAGTACTTC; cdr3_aa: CSVAVRRQGYEQYF
v_call: TRBV28; d_call: NA; clone_size: few; j_call: TRBJ1-2; cdr3_nt: TGTGCCAGCAGTTTAAGCCCAAAGTACAGGATTATCAGCTACACCTTC; cdr3_aa: CASSLSPKYRIISYTF
v_call: TRBV7-9; d_call: NA; clone_size: NA; j_call: TRBJ1-4; cdr3_nt: TGTGCCAGCAGCTTTTCACAGGGTGTTGAAAAACTGTTTTTT; cdr3_aa: CASSFSQGVEKLFF
v_call: TRBV7-9; d_call: TRBD2; clone_size: NA; j_call: TRBJ2-7; cdr3_nt: TGTGCCAGCAGCTTAGGTGGCAGGACTAGCGGGCCGAGGGACGAGCAGTACTTC; cdr3_aa: CASSLGGRTSGPRDEQYF
v_call: TRBV19; d_call: NA; clone_size: NA; j_call: TRBJ1-5; cdr3_nt: TGTGCCAGTAGTCCCTCAACCGGCGGGCAGCCCCAGCATTTT; cdr3_aa: CASSPSTGGQPQHF
v_call: TRBV5-6; d_call: TRBD2; clone_size: NA; j_call: TRBJ2-1; cdr3_nt: TGTGCCAGCAGCTTGGAGCGGGGGACTGAGCAGTTCTTC; cdr3_aa: CASSLERGTEQFF
v_call: TRBV4-3; d_call: TRBD1; clone_size: few; j_call: TRBJ1-2; cdr3_nt: TGCGCCAGCAGACAAGAGAGGACAGGGCTTTATGGCTACACCTTC; cdr3_aa: CASRQERTGLYGYTF
v_call: TRBV11-2; d_call: NA; clone_size: NA; j_call: TRBJ2-7; cdr3_nt: TGTGCCAGCAGCTTAGGCCAGTACTACGAGCAGTACTTC; cdr3_aa: CASSLGQYYEQYF
v_call: TRBV10-2; d_call: NA; clone_size: NA; j_call: TRBJ1-1; cdr3_nt: TGCGCCAGCAGTTCATCAGGGAAAGCTTTCTTT; cdr3_aa: CASSSSGKAFF
v_call: TRBV7-2; d_call: TRBD2; clone_size: NA; j_call: TRBJ2-7; cdr3_nt: TGTGCCAGCAGCCCGCATGGCGGGGGAAAGTACGAGCAGTACTTC; cdr3_aa: CASSPHGGGKYEQYF
v_call: TRBV10-1; d_call: TRBD1; clone_size: NA; j_call: TRBJ2-7; cdr3_nt: TGCGCCAGCGGGACTGGGACAGGCAAGGAGCAGTACTTC; cdr3_aa: CASGTGTGKEQYF
v_call: TRBV5-1; d_call: NA; clone_size: few; j_call: TRBJ2-1; cdr3_nt: TGCGCCAGCAGCCAGGACGGGAGCTCCTACAATGAGCAGTTCTTC; cdr3_aa: CASSQDGSSYNEQFF
v_call: TRBV5-1; d_call: NA; clone_size: few; j_call: TRBJ1-1; cdr3_nt: TGCGCCAGCAGCGACAGGACAGCGAACACTGAAGCTTTCTTT; cdr3_aa: CASSDRTANTEAFF
v_call: TRBV19; d_call: NA; clone_size: NA; j_call: TRBJ2-2; cdr3_nt: TGTGCCAGTAGTAACCGGCTGGGGGCTGGCGGGGAGCTGTTTTTT; cdr3_aa: CASSNRLGAGGELFF
v_call: TRBV2; d_call: TRBD1; clone_size: NA; j_call: TRBJ1-5; cdr3_nt: TGTGCCAGCAGTCAAGAAATACAGGGGGTGGTGGGCAATCAGCCCCAGCATTTT; cdr3_aa: CASSQEIQGVVGNQPQHF
v_call: TRBV12-5; d_call: TRBD1; clone_size: NA; j_call: TRBJ1-2; cdr3_nt: TGTGCTAGTGCCGCGACAGGGGGCAGGGGCTACACCTTC; cdr3_aa: CASAATGGRGYTF
v_call: TRBV5-8; d_call: NA; clone_size: once; j_call: TRBJ2-1; cdr3_nt: TGTGCCAGCAGCTTCCCCGACTCGAGCTCCTACAATGAGCAGTTCTTC; cdr3_aa: CASSFPDSSSYNEQFF
v_call: TRBV4-1; d_call: TRBD1; clone_size: NA; j_call: TRBJ1-4; cdr3_nt: TGCGCCAGCAGCATTCGACAGGGGGCGCTTGAAAAACTGTTTTTT; cdr3_aa: CASSIRQGALEKLFF
v_call: TRBV6-6; d_call: NA; clone_size: NA; j_call: TRBJ2-7; cdr3_nt: TGTGCCAGCAGAGGGGTCAACTCCTACGAGCAGTACTTC; cdr3_aa: CASRGVNSYEQYF